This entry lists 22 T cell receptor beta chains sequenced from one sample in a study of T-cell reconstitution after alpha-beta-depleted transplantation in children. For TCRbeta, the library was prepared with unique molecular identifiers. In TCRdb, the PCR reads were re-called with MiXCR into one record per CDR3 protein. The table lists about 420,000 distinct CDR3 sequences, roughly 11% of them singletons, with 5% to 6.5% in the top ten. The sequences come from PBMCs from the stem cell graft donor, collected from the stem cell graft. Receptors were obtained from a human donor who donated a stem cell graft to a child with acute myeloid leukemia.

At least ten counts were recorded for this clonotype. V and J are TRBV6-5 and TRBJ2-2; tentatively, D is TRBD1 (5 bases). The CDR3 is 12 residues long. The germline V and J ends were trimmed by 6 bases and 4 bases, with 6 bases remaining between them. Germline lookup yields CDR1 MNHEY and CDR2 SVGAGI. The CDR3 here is CASRRGTGELFF. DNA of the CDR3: TGTGCCAGCAGAAGGGGCACCGGGGAGCTGTTTTTT.

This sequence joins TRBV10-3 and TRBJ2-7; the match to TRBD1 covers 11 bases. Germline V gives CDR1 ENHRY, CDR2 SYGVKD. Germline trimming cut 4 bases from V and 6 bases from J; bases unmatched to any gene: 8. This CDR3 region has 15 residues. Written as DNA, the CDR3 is TGTGCCATCAGTGGCGAGGACAGGGGGCCCTCCGAGCAGTACGTC. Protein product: CAISGEDRGPSEQYV.

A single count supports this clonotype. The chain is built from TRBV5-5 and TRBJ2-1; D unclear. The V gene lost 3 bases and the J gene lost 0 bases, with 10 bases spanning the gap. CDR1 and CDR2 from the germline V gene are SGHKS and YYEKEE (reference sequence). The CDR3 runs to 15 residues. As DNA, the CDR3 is TGTGCCAGCAGCTGGGGTTACAGCTCCTACAATGAGCAGTTCTTC. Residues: CASSWGYSSYNEQFF.

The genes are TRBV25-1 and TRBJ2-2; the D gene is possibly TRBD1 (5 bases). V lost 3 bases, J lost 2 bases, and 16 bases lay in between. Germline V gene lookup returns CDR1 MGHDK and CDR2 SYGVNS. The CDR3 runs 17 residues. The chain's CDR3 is CASSDVMQGSNTGELFF. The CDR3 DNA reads TGTGCCAGCAGTGATGTCATGCAGGGTTCCAACACCGGGGAGCTGTTTTTT.

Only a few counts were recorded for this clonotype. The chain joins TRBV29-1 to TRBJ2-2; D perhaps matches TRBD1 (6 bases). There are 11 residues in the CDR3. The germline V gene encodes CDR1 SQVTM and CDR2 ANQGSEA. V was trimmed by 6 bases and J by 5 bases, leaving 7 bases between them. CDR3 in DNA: TGCAGCGTAGACAGGACCGGGGAGCTGTTTTTT. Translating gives CSVDRTGELFF.

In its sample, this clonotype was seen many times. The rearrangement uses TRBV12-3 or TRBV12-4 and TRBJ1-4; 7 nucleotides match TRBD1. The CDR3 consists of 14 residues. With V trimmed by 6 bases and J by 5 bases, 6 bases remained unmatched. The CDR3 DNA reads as TGTGCCAGCAGAGACTCGGGACAGAATGAAAAACTGTTTTTT. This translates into CASRDSGQNEKLFF.

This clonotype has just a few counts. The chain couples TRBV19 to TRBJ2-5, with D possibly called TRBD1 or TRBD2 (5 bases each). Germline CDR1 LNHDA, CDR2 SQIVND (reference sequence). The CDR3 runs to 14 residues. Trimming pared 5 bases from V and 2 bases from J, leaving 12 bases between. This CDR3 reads CASSGGRWQETQYF. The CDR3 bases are TGTGCCAGTAGTGGGGGACGGTGGCAAGAGACCCAGTACTTC.

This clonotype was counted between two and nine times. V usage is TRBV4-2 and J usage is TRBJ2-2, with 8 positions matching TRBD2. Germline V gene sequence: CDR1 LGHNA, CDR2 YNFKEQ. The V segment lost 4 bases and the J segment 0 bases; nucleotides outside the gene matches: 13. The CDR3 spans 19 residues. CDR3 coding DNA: TGTGCCAGCAGCCGAGCGGGATCTCTAGCGGGCGCGAACACCGGGGAGCTGTTTTTT. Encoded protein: CASSRAGSLAGANTGELFF.

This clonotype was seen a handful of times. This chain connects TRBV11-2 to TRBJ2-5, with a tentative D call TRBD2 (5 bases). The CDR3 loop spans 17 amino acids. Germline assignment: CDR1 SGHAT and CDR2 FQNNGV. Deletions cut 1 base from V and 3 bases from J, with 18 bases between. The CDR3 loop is CASSLVLGGLPEETQYF. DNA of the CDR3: TGTGCCAGCAGCTTAGTCCTCGGAGGACTCCCTGAAGAGACCCAGTACTTC. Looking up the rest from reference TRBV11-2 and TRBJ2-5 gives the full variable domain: EAGVAQSPRYKIIEKRQSVAFWCNPISGHATLYWYQQILGQGPKLLIQFQNNGVVDDSQLPKDRFSAERLKGVDSTLKIQPAKLEDSAVYLCASSLVLGGLPEETQYFGPGTRLLVL.

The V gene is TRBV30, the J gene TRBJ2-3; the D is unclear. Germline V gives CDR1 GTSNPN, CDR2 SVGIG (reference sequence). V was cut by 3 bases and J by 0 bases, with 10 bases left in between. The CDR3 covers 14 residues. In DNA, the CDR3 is TGTGCCTGGAGGCCTGGCAGAAGCACAGATACGCAGTATTTT. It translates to CAWRPGRSTDTQYF.

The CDR3 DNA follows: TGCGCCAGCAGCCTCCAACCAGGAGAAAAACTGTTTTTT. It yields the protein CASSLQPGEKLFF. This sequence joins TRBV5-1 and TRBJ1-4; D remains ambiguous. The germline CDR1 and CDR2 sequences are SGHRS and YFSETQ. The CDR3 is 13 residues long. Trimming cost V 4 bases and J 8 bases, with 12 bases left between them.

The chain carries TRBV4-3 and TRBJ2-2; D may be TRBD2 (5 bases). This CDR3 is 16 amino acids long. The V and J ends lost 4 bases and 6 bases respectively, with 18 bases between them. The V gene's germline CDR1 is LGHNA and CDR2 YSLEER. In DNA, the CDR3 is TGCGCCAGCAGCCGAAACGATGTCGAGGGCGCCGGGGAGCTGTTTTTT. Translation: CASSRNDVEGAGELFF.

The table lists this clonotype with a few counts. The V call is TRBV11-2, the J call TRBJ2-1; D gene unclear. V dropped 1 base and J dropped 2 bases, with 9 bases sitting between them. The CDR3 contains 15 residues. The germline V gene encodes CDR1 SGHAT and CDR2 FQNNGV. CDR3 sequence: CASSLGNLAYNEQFF. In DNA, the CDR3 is TGTGCCAGCAGCTTAGGGAACTTAGCCTACAATGAGCAGTTCTTC.

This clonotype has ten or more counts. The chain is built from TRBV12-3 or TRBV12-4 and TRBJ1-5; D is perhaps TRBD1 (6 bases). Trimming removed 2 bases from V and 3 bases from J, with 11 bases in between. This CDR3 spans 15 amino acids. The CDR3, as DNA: TGTGCCAGCAGTTTATTAACAGGGTTCAATCAGCCCCAGCATTTT. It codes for CASSLLTGFNQPQHF.

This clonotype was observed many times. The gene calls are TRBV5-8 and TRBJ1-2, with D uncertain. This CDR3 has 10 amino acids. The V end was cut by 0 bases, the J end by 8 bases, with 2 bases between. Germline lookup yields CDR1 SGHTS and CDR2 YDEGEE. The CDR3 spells CASSLGGYTF. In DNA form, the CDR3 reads TGTGCCAGCAGCTTGGGCGGCTACACCTTC. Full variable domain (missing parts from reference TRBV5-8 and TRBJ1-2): EAGVTQSPTHLIKTRGQQATLRCSPISGHTSVYWYQQALGLGLQFLLWYDEGEERNRGNFPPRFSGRQFPNYSSELNVNALELEDSALYLCASSLGGYTFGSGTRLTVV.

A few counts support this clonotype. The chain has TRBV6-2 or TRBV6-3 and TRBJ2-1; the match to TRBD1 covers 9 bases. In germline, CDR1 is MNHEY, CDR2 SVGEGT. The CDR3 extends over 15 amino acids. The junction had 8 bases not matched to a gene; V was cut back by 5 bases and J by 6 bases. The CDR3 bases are TGTGCCAGCAGTGATTCCGGGACAGGGAGCAATGAGCAGTTCTTC. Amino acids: CASSDSGTGSNEQFF.

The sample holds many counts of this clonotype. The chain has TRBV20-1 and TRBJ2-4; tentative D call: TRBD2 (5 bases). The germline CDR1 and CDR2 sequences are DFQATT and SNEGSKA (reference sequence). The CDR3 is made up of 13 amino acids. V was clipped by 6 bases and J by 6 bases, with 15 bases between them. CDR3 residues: CSAVDRGPNIQYF. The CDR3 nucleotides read TGCAGTGCGGTTGACCGGGGTCCAAACATTCAGTACTTC.

For the CDR3, the DNA is TGTGCCAGCAGCAAGGGACTAGCGGGAGGGCCGAGCACAGATACGCAGTATTTT. The encoded protein is CASSKGLAGGPSTDTQYF. The V gene is TRBV6-1, the J gene TRBJ2-3, with 16 bases identical to TRBD2. CDR1 and CDR2 (germline): MNHNS, SASEGT. The CDR3 runs to 18 residues. V lost 6 bases to trimming and J lost 0 bases; unmatched junction nucleotides: 6.

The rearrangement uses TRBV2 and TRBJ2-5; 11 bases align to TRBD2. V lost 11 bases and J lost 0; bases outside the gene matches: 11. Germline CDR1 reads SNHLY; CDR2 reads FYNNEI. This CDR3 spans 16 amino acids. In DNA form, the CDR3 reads TGTGCCGGCGGGGTTACTAGCGGGAGTTACCAAGAGACCCAGTACTTC. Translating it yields CAGGVTSGSYQETQYF.

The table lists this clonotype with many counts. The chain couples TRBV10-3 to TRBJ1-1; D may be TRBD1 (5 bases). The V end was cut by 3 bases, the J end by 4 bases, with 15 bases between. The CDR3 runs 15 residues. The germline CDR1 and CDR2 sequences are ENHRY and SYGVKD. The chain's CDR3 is CAISEVTGGSTEAFF. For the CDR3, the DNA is TGTGCCATCAGTGAAGTCACAGGAGGTTCCACTGAAGCTTTCTTT.

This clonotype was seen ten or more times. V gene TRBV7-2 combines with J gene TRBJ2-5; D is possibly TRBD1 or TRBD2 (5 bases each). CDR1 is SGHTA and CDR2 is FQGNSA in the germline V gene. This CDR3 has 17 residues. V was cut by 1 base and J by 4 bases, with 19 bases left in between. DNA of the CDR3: TGTGCCAGCAGCTTAGTTGGGCCGGGGACCTATCGAGAGACCCAGTACTTC. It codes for CASSLVGPGTYRETQYF.

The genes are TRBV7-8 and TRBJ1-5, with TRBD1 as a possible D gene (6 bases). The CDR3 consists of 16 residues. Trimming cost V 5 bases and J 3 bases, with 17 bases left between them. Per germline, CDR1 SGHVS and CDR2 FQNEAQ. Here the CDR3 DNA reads TGTGCCAGCAGCCTTAGCGCGGGGGCAACCAATCAGCCCCAGCATTTT. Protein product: CASSLSAGATNQPQHF.